The present T cell receptor beta chain was sequenced within a study of T cells after yellow fever vaccination. TCRdb reprocessed the 5' RACE reads with MiXCR, giving one entry per CDR3 protein. The table lists nearly 350,000 distinct CDR3 sequences, roughly 8.6% of them singletons. The V gene lost 6 bases and the J gene lost 0 bases, with 8 bases spanning the gap. Germline lookup yields CDR1 SNHLY and CDR2 FYNNEI. The CDR3 is 13 residues long. Sequencing used PBMCs, obtained roughly 46 days after the first yellow fever vaccination. The chain has TRBV2 and TRBJ1-1; possibly TRBD1 for D (6 bases). This receptor was obtained from a man aged 18 to 30 who received the YFV17D yellow fever vaccine. CDR3 in DNA: TGTGCCAGCAGGGGGGACATGAACACTGAAGCTTTCTTT. Encoded protein: CASRGDMNTEAFF.